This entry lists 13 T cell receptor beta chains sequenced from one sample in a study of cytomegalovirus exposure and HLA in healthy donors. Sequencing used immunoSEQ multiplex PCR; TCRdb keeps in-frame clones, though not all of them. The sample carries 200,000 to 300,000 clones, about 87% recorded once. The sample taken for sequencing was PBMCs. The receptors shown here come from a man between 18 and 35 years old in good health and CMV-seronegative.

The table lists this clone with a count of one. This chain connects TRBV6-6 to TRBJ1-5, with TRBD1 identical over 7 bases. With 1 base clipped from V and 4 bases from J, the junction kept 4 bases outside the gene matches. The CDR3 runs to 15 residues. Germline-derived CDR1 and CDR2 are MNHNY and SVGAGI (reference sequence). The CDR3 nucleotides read TGTGCCAGCAGTTACTTCGGACAGGATAATCAGCCCCAGCATTTT. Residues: CASSYFGQDNQPQHF.

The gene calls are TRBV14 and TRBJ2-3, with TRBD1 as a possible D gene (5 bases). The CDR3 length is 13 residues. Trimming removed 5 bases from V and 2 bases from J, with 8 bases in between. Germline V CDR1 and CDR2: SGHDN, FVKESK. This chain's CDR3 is CASSRGTTDTQYF. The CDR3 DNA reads TGTGCCAGCAGCAGGGGAACCACAGATACGCAGTATTTT.

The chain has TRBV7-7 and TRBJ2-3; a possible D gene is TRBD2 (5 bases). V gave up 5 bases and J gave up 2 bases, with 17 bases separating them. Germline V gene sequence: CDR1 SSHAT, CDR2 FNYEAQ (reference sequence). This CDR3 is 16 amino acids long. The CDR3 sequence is CASSPPGADPTDTQYF. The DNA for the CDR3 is TGTGCCAGCAGCCCCCCCGGAGCGGATCCCACAGATACGCAGTATTTT.

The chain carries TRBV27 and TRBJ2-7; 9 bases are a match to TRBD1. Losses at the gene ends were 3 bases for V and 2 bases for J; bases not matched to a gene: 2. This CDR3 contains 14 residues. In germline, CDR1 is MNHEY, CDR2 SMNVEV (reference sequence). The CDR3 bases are TGTGCCAGCAGTTTGGGGGACAGGGCCTACGAGCAGTACTTC. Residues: CASSLGDRAYEQYF.

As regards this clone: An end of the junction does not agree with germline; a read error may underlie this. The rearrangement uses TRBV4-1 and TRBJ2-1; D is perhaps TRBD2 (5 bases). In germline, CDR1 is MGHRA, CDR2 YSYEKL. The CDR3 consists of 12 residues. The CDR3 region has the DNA TGCGCCAGCAGCCAAGATGTAGGACTTTCGGTCTTC. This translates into CASSQDVGLSVF.

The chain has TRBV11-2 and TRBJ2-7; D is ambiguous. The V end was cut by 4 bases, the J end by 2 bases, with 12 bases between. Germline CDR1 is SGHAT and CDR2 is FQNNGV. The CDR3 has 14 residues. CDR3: CASSSGLSAYEQYF. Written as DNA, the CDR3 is TGTGCCAGCAGCTCGGGTCTCTCAGCCTACGAGCAGTACTTC.

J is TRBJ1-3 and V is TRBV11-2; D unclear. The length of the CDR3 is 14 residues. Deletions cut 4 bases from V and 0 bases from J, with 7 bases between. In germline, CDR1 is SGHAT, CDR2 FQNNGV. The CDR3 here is CASSSGGSGNTIYF. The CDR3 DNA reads TGTGCCAGCAGCTCGGGAGGCTCTGGAAACACCATATATTTT.

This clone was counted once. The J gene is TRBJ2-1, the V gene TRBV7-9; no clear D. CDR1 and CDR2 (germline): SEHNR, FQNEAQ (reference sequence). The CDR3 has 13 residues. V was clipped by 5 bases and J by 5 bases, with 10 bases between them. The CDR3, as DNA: TGTGCCAGCAGCCCTGTAAATGACAATGAGCAGTTCTTC. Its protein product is CASSPVNDNEQFF.

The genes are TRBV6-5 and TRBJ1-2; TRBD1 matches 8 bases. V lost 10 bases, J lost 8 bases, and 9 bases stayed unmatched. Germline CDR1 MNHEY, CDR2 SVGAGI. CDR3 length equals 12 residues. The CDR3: CANYGQGQGYTF. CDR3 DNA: TGTGCCAACTACGGACAGGGTCAAGGCTACACCTTC.

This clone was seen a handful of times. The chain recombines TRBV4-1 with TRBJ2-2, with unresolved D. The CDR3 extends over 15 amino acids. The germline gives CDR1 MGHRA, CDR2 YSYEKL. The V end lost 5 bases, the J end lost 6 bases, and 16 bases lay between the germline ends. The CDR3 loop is CASSDQGLGAGELFF. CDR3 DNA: TGCGCCAGCAGCGATCAAGGATTGGGCGCCGGGGAGCTGTTTTTT.

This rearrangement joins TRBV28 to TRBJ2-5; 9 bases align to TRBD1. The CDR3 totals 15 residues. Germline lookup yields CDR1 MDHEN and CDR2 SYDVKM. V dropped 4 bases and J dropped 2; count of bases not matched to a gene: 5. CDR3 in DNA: TGTGCCAGCAGTTCCAGACAGGGGGGACAAGAGACCCAGTACTTC. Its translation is CASSSRQGGQETQYF.

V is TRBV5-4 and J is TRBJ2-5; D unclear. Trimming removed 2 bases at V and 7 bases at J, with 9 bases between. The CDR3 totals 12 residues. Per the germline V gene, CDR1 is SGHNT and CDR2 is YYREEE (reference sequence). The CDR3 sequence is CASSFGPGTQYF. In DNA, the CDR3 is TGTGCCAGCAGCTTTGGCCCAGGGACCCAGTACTTC.

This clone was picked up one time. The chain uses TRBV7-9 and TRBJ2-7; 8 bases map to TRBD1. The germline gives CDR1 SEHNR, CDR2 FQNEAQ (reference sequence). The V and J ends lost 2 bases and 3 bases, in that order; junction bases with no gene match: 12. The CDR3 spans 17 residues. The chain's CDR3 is CASSLPPPGQVFYEQYF. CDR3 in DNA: TGTGCCAGCAGCTTACCGCCTCCGGGACAGGTATTCTACGAGCAGTACTTC. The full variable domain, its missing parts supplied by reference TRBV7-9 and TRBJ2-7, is DTGVSQNPRHKITKRGQNVTFRCDPISEHNRLYWYRQTLGQGPEFLTYFQNEAQLEKSRLLSDRFSAERPKGSFSTLEIQRTEQGDSAMYLCASSLPPPGQVFYEQYFGPGTRLTVT.